The 27 T cell receptor beta chains reported below all come from one sample, sequenced in a study of blood T cells in healthy people across ages. Using a J-beta primer mix together with a sample-barcoded 5' primer, a second PCR was run for roughly 6 to 11 cycles. From the 5' RACE reads, TCRdb called clonotypes with MiXCR, one entry per CDR3 protein. The sample has 750,000 to 1,000,000 distinct CDR3 sequences; under 35% are singletons. The sample also formed part of further work on T cells of mothers and their children.

The sequenced material came from blood. Receptor source: a woman in her 40s in good health.

This chain connects TRBV10-3 to TRBJ1-1, with D possibly matching TRBD1 (6 bases). The CDR3 runs to 14 residues. In germline, CDR1 is ENHRY, CDR2 SYGVKD. The V end lost 7 bases, the J end lost 1 base, and 13 bases lay between the germline ends. CDR3 DNA: TGTGCCATCAACCCGAACAGGGCGAACACTGAAGCTTTCTTT. Protein sequence: CAINPNRANTEAFF.

This clonotype was detected a few times. V and J are TRBV4-3 and TRBJ2-1; tentatively, D is TRBD1 (6 bases). Trimming shortened V by 2 bases and J by 6 bases, and 8 bases separated the two germline ends. This CDR3 contains 13 residues. Germline V gene data show CDR1 as LGHNA and CDR2 as YSLEER. This CDR3 is CASSQSDSNEQFF. DNA for the CDR3: TGCGCCAGCAGCCAATCGGACAGCAATGAGCAGTTCTTC.

This clonotype has ten or more counts. The chain combines TRBV20-1 with TRBJ2-5; 9 nucleotides match TRBD2. After removal of 0 bases from V and 3 bases from J, the junction contained 8 bases not matched to a gene. This CDR3 has 16 amino acids. In germline, CDR1 is DFQATT, CDR2 SNEGSKA (reference sequence). CDR3 nucleotides: TGCAGTGCTAGAGAATCTAGCGGGATCACCAAAGAGACCCAGTACTTC. Its translation is CSARESSGITKETQYF.

The sample holds a few counts of this clonotype. The chain couples TRBV28 to TRBJ1-2; tentative D call: TRBD1 (6 bases). V lost 8 bases and J 6 bases, leaving 22 bases between the germline ends. This CDR3 has 15 residues. CDR1 and CDR2 from the germline V gene are MDHEN and SYDVKM. CDR3 in DNA: TGTGCCAGCGGCCCGGGGGTCACAGGGATAAATGGCTACACCTTC. Translated: CASGPGVTGINGYTF.

Concerning this clonotype itself: A read error may explain this, as a much larger clone is one base away. V usage is TRBV3-1 and J usage is TRBJ2-7, with 10 bases matching TRBD1. The CDR3 sequence is 13 residues long. The V segment lost 6 bases and the J segment 3 bases; nucleotides outside the gene matches: 2. CDR1 and CDR2 from the germline V gene are LGHDT and YNNKEL (reference sequence). CDR3 in amino acids: CASRGQGFYEQYF. In DNA form, the CDR3 reads TGTGCCAGCAGGGGACAGGGGTTCTACGAGCAGTACTTC.

This chain links TRBV7-9 with TRBJ2-1; D is possibly TRBD2 (6 bases). CDR3 length: 14 amino acids. Trimming took off 6 bases at V and 6 bases at J, with 15 bases between the two ends. Germline V gives CDR1 SEHNR, CDR2 FQNEAQ (reference sequence). The CDR3 loop is CASSPGTPVNEQFF. In DNA form, the CDR3 reads TGTGCCAGCAGTCCCGGGACTCCGGTCAATGAGCAGTTCTTC.

V gene TRBV3-1 combines with J gene TRBJ1-2, with D maybe TRBD1 (5 bases). The ends were cut back, 0 bases at V and 9 bases at J, with 17 bases in the middle. The CDR3 is 15 amino acids. Germline CDR1 LGHDT, CDR2 YNNKEL (reference sequence). For the CDR3, the DNA is TGTGCCAGCAGCCAAGAAATTGCCGGGGGACTTTGCTACACCTTC. It yields the protein CASSQEIAGGLCYTF.

This chain connects TRBV20-1 to TRBJ2-7; perhaps TRBD1 as D (6 bases). Between the trimmed V and J ends, which lost 1 base and 2 bases, there was a span of 9 bases. Per germline, CDR1 DFQATT and CDR2 SNEGSKA (reference sequence). This CDR3 has 13 amino acids. The DNA for the CDR3 is TGCAGTGCTAGAGTTGGGGGCCCCTACGAGCAGTACTTC. Amino acid sequence: CSARVGGPYEQYF.

The sample holds a few counts of this clonotype. The chain links TRBV28 to TRBJ1-4; D not resolved. Germline V gives CDR1 MDHEN, CDR2 SYDVKM. The V end lost 3 bases, the J end lost 4 bases, and 6 bases lay between the germline ends. This CDR3 region has 13 residues. In nucleotides, the CDR3 is TGTGCCAGCAGTTTTGGCCTTAATGAAAAACTGTTTTTT. Residues: CASSFGLNEKLFF.

This clonotype came up a few times. The rearrangement links TRBV5-1 to TRBJ1-2, with a tentative D call TRBD1 (5 bases). The CDR3 totals 15 residues. Looked up from germline, CDR1 is SGHRS and CDR2 is YFSETQ. Trimming pared 0 bases from V and 3 bases from J, leaving 12 bases between. CDR3 loop: CASSLGAGIDYGYTF. In DNA, the CDR3 is TGCGCCAGCAGCTTGGGGGCAGGGATCGACTATGGCTACACCTTC.

The CDR3 region has the DNA TGTGCCAGCAGGCTGGACAGGCTGGGTCAGCCCCAGCATTTT. It translates to CASRLDRLGQPQHF. V usage is TRBV12-3 or TRBV12-4 and J usage is TRBJ1-5; 7 bases align to TRBD1. The V and J ends lost 6 bases and 6 bases, in that order; junction bases with no gene match: 8. The CDR3 length is 14 residues.

The rearrangement uses TRBV7-8 and TRBJ1-2; 7 positions match TRBD1. Trimming at V came to 1 base and at J to 0 bases, leaving 5 bases not matched to a gene. Per the germline V gene, CDR1 is SGHVS and CDR2 is FQNEAQ. The CDR3 runs 16 residues. Written as DNA, the CDR3 is TGTGCCAGCAGCTTAGACAGGGGTGGTACTAACTATGGCTACACCTTC. Residues: CASSLDRGGTNYGYTF.

At least ten counts were recorded for this clonotype. This chain connects TRBV18 to TRBJ1-4; 7 bases line up with TRBD1. The germline V gene encodes CDR1 KGHSH and CDR2 LQKENI. The CDR3 length is 15 residues. V was pared by 1 base and J by 7 bases, with 6 bases of the junction left unmatched. The CDR3 is CASSPRQGPAEKLFF. The CDR3, as DNA: TGTGCCAGCTCACCACGACAGGGCCCGGCTGAAAAACTGTTTTTT.

In this sample, this clonotype turned up a few times. This chain connects TRBV4-3 to TRBJ2-3, with D unresolved. The CDR3 totals 18 residues. V lost 0 bases, J lost 0 bases, and 16 bases lay in between. Germline V gives CDR1 LGHNA, CDR2 YSLEER. The CDR3 loop reads CASSQEPGLWASTDTQYF. CDR3 coding DNA: TGCGCCAGCAGCCAAGAACCCGGCCTATGGGCTAGCACAGATACGCAGTATTTT.

This clonotype came up a few times. The V and J genes are TRBV7-8 and TRBJ1-6, with 7 bases matching TRBD1. Trimming cost V 2 bases and J 6 bases; bases outside gene matches: 4. Germline V gives CDR1 SGHVS, CDR2 FQNEAQ. The CDR3 length is 15 residues. The CDR3 region is CASSLSQGGNSPLHF. The CDR3 DNA follows: TGTGCCAGCAGCTTAAGCCAGGGGGGTAATTCACCCCTCCACTTT. The variable domain in full, with the rest retrieved from reference TRBV7-8 and TRBJ1-6, is GAGVSQSPRYKVAKRGQDVALRCDPISGHVSLFWYQQALGQGPEFLTYFQNEAQLDKSGLPSDRFFAERPEGSVSTLKIQRTQQEDSAVYLCASSLSQGGNSPLHFGNGTRLTVT.

This clonotype was counted a few times. The V call is TRBV12-3 or TRBV12-4, the J call TRBJ1-5; 10 nucleotides agree with TRBD1. CDR3 length: 21 residues. Unmatched junction bases numbered 20, after V lost 5 bases and J lost 1 base. In nucleotides, the CDR3 is TGTGCCAGCAGTCCCGGACTAACGGGACAGGGGAACTCCCTAAGCAATCAGCCCCAGCATTTT. This translates into CASSPGLTGQGNSLSNQPQHF.

The rearrangement uses TRBV29-1 and TRBJ1-5; 8 bases fit TRBD1. The CDR3 spans 14 residues. Per the germline V gene, CDR1 is SQVTM and CDR2 is ANQGSEA. The V gene end was trimmed by 7 bases and the J gene end by 0 bases; junction bases not matched to a gene: 5. This chain's CDR3 is CSAAGGNSNQPQHF. CDR3 bases: TGCAGCGCTGCAGGGGGCAATAGCAATCAGCCCCAGCATTTT.

The rearrangement joins TRBV12-5 to TRBJ1-5; D is undetermined. V dropped 1 base and J dropped 8 bases, with 9 bases sitting between them. In germline, CDR1 is LGHNT, CDR2 FRNRAP. The length of the CDR3 is 13 residues. CDR3 amino acids: CASGLGPKEPQHF. DNA for the CDR3: TGTGCTAGTGGTTTGGGCCCAAAGGAGCCCCAGCATTTT. The variable domain in full, with the rest retrieved from reference TRBV12-5 and TRBJ1-5, is DARVTQTPRHKVTEMGQEVTMRCQPILGHNTVFWYRQTMMQGLELLAYFRNRAPLDDSGMPKDRFSAEMPDATLATLKIQPSEPRDSAVYFCASGLGPKEPQHFGDGTRLSIL.

At least ten counts were recorded for this clonotype. The chain recombines TRBV5-1 with TRBJ2-2; 8 bases are shared with TRBD2. The junction had 8 bases not matched to a gene; V was cut back by 0 bases and J by 1 base. The CDR3 loop spans 18 amino acids. Germline V gene data show CDR1 as SGHRS and CDR2 as YFSETQ. The CDR3 sequence is CASSLARLAGLNTGELFF. DNA for the CDR3: TGCGCCAGCAGCTTGGCCAGGCTAGCGGGCCTGAACACCGGGGAGCTGTTTTTT.

The chain recombines TRBV12-5 with TRBJ2-3; 10 positions agree with TRBD1. Germline values: CDR1 LGHNT, CDR2 FRNRAP. This CDR3 contains 17 residues. V lost 0 bases, J lost 3 bases, and 6 bases stayed unmatched. CDR3 sequence reads: CASGLVLGGQGTDTQYF. In DNA, the CDR3 is TGTGCTAGTGGTTTGGTTCTAGGGGGACAGGGGACAGATACGCAGTATTTT.

The chain is built from TRBV27 and TRBJ2-4; D is tentatively TRBD1 or TRBD2 (5 bases each). The J call is doubtful: the DNA matches TRBJ2-7 better. Germline assignment: CDR1 MNHEY and CDR2 SMNVEV (reference sequence). This CDR3 has 13 amino acids. The CDR3 sequence: CASSSGRTYEQYF. The CDR3, as DNA: TGTGCCAGCAGTTCAGGGAGAACCTACGAGCAGTACTTC.

This clonotype was picked up a small number of times. The V call is TRBV29-1, the J call TRBJ1-2; 9 bases map to TRBD1. CDR1 SQVTM and CDR2 ANQGSEA come from the germline V gene. This CDR3 spans 15 amino acids. With 3 bases clipped from V and 3 bases from J, the junction kept 8 bases outside the gene matches. The CDR3 nucleotides read TGCAGCGTTGATAGGGACAGGGAACTTGACTATGGCTACACCTTC. It specifies CSVDRDRELDYGYTF.

The J gene is TRBJ1-2, the V gene TRBV7-2; 7 nucleotides align to TRBD1. V was clipped by 5 bases and J by 0 bases; unmatched bases: 6. The length of the CDR3 is 15 residues. Germline CDR1 SGHTA, CDR2 FQGNSA. CDR3 region: CASSLGQPPNYGYTF. CDR3 nucleotide sequence: TGTGCCAGCAGCCTGGGACAGCCACCTAACTATGGCTACACCTTC.

The chain employs TRBV11-2 and TRBJ2-5; 7 bases match TRBD2. Germline V gives CDR1 SGHAT, CDR2 FQNNGV. The J segment lost 0 bases and the V segment lost 3 bases, leaving 4 bases of the junction unmatched. This CDR3 spans 15 amino acids. CDR3 sequence (DNA): TGTGCCAGCAGCTTTTGGGCGGGGGACCAAGAGACCCAGTACTTC. Protein: CASSFWAGDQETQYF. The full variable domain, in which reference TRBV11-2 and TRBJ2-5 provide the parts outside the CDR3, is EAGVAQSPRYKIIEKRQSVAFWCNPISGHATLYWYQQILGQGPKLLIQFQNNGVVDDSQLPKDRFSAERLKGVDSTLKIQPAKLEDSAVYLCASSFWAGDQETQYFGPGTRLLVL.

The rearrangement uses TRBV30 and TRBJ2-5; 10 bases align to TRBD2. The CDR3 loop spans 12 amino acids. Germline lookup yields CDR1 GTSNPN and CDR2 SVGIG (reference sequence). J gave up 11 bases and V 4 bases, and 7 bases lay outside the gene matches. The CDR3 DNA is TGTGCCTGGATTGCTAGCGGGAGTGAGCAGTACTTC. It codes for CAWIASGSEQYF.

The chain is built from TRBV24-1 and TRBJ2-5; no definite D call. The CDR3 contains 13 residues. Trimming took off 5 bases at V and 5 bases at J, with 11 bases between the two ends. Germline CDR1 KGHDR, CDR2 SFDVKD. The CDR3 here is CATSALGLETQYF. The CDR3, as DNA: TGTGCCACCAGTGCCCTTGGTTTGGAGACCCAGTACTTC.

This sequence joins TRBV6-2 or TRBV6-3 and TRBJ1-2; D is ambiguous. Trimming pared 3 bases from V and 12 bases from J, leaving 14 bases between. Germline V gives CDR1 MNHEY, CDR2 SVGEGT. The CDR3 contains 12 residues. CDR3 nucleotide sequence: TGTGCCAGCAGTTATGTCGGCTATGACCACACCTTC. Translating gives CASSYVGYDHTF.